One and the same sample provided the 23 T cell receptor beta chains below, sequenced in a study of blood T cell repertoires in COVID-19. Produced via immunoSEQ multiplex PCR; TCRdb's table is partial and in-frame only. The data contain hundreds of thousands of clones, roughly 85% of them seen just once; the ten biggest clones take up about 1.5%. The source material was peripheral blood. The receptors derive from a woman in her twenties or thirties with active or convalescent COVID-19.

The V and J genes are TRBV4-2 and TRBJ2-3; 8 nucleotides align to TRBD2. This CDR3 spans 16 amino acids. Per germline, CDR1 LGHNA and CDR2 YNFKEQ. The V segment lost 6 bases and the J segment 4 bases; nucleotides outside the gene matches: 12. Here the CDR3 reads CASSSPSGGASDTQYF. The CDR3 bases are TGTGCCAGCAGTTCCCCCTCGGGGGGGGCGTCAGATACGCAGTATTTT.

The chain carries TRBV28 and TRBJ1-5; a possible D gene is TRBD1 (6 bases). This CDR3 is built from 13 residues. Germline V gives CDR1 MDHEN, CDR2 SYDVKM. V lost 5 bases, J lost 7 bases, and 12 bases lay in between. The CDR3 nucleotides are TGTGCCAGCAGTCAGGGGTCGGGGCAGCCCCAGCATTTT. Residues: CASSQGSGQPQHF.

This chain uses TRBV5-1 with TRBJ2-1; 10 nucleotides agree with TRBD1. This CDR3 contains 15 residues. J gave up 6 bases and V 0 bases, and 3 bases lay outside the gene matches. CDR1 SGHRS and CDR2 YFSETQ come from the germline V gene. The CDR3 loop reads CASSLAGQGSNEQFF. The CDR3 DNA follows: TGCGCCAGCAGCTTGGCGGGACAGGGGAGCAATGAGCAGTTCTTC.

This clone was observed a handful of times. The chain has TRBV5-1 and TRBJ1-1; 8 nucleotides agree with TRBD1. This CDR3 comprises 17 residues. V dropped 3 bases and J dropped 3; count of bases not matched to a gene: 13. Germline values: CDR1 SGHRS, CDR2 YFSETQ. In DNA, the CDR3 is TGCGCCAGCAGCTGGGGGACAGGCATCTCGGGGGACACTGAAGCTTTCTTT. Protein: CASSWGTGISGDTEAFF.

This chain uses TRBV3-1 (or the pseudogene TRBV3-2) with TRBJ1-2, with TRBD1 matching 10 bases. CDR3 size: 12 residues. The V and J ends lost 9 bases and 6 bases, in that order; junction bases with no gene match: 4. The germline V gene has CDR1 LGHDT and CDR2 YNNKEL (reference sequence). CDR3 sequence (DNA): TGTGCCAGTTCGGACAGGGGGAATGGCTACACCTTC. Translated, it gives CASSDRGNGYTF.

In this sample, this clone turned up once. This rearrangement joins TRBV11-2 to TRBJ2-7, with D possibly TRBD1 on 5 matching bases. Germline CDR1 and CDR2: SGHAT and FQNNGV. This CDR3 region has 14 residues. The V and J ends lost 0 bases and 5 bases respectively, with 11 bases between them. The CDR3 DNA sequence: TGTGCCAGCAGCTTAGATCTCGGCAGGGACGAGCAGTACTTC. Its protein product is CASSLDLGRDEQYF.

This chain's CDR3 is CASSRRDSEAFF. The CDR3 nucleotides are TGCGCCAGCAGCCGGCGGGACAGTGAAGCTTTCTTT. This chain connects TRBV4-1 to TRBJ1-1, with TRBD1 matching over 7 bases. Germline values: CDR1 MGHRA, CDR2 YSYEKL. The junction had 3 bases not matched to a gene; V was cut back by 4 bases and J by 7 bases. There are 12 residues in the CDR3.

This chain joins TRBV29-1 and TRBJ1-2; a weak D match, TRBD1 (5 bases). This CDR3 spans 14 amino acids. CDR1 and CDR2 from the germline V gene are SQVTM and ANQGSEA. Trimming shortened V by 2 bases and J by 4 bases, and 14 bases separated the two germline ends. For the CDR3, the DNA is TGCAGCGTTGAAACCCGGGACTCTGGCTATGGCTACACCTTC. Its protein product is CSVETRDSGYGYTF.

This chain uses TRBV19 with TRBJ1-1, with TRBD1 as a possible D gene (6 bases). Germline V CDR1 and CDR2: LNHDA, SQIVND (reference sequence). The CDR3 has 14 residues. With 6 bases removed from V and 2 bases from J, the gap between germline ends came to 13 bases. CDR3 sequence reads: CASSTLDRNTEAFF. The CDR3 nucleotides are TGTGCCAGTAGCACCCTGGACAGAAACACTGAAGCTTTCTTT.

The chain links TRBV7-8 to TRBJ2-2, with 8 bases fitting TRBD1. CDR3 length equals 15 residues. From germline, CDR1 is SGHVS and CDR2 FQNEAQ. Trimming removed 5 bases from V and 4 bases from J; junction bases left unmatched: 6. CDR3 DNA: TGTGCCAGCAGCCCAGGACAGGGAGGCACCGGGGAGCTGTTTTTT. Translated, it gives CASSPGQGGTGELFF.

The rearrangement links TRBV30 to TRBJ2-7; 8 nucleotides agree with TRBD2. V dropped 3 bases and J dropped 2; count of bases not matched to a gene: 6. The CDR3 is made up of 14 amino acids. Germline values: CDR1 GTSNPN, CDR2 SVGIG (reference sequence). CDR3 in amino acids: CAWRRTSGTYEQYF. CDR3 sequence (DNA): TGTGCCTGGAGAAGAACTAGCGGAACCTACGAGCAGTACTTC.

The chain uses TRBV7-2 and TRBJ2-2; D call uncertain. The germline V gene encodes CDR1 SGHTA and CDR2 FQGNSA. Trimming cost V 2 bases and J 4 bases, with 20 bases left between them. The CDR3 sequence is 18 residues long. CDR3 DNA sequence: TGTGCCAGCAGCTTATCTAGTGGAGATCTTTGGGTCACCGGGGAGCTGTTTTTT. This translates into CASSLSSGDLWVTGELFF.

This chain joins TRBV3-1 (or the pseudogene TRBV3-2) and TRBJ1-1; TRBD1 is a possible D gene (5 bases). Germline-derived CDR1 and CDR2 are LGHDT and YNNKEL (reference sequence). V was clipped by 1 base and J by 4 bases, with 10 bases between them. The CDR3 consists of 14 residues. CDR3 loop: CASSQVFGGTEAFF. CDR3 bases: TGTGCCAGCAGCCAAGTTTTCGGGGGCACTGAAGCTTTCTTT.

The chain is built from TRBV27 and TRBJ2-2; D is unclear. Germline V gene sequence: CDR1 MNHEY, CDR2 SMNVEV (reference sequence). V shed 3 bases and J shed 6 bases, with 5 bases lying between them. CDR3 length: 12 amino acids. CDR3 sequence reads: CASSFTAGELFF. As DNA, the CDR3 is TGTGCCAGCAGTTTTACAGCCGGGGAGCTGTTTTTT.

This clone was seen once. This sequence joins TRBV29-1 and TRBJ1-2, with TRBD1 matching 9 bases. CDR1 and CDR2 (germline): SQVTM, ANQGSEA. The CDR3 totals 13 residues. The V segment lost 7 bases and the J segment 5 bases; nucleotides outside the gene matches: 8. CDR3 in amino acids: CSALTGGRYGYTF. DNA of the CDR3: TGCAGCGCCTTGACAGGGGGGAGATATGGCTACACCTTC.

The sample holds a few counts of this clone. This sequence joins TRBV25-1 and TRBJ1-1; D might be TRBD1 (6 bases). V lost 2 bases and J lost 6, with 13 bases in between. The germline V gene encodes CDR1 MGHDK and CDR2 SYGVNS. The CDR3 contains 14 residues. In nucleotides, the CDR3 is TGTGCCAGCAGTGAAATGGGGGCATCAGCTGAAGCTTTCTTT. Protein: CASSEMGASAEAFF.

DNA for the CDR3: TGCGCCAGCAGCGCTCCTAGCGGGGGATTGGAGACCCAGTACTTC. Translation: CASSAPSGGLETQYF. The chain links TRBV5-1 to TRBJ2-5; 10 positions match TRBD2. V trimming: 4 bases; J trimming: 5 bases; junction bases outside the gene matches: 8. This CDR3 has 15 residues. Per the germline V gene, CDR1 is SGHRS and CDR2 is YFSETQ.

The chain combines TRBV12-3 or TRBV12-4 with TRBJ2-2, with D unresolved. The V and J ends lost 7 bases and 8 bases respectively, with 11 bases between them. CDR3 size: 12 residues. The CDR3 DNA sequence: TGTGCCAGCACTCTCCTCGGGGGGGAGCTGTTTTTT. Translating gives CASTLLGGELFF.

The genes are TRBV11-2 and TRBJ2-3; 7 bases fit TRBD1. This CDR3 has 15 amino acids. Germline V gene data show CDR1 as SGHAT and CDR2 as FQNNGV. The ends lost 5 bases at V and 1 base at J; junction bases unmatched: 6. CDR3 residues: CASSPEGARTDTQYF. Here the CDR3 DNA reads TGTGCCAGCAGCCCCGAGGGGGCTCGCACAGATACGCAGTATTTT.

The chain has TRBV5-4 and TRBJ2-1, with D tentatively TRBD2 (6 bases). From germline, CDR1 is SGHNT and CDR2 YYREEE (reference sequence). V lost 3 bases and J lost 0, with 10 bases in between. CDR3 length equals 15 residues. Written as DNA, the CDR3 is TGTGCCAGCAGCTGGGACTCAAACTCCTACAATGAGCAGTTCTTC. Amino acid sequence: CASSWDSNSYNEQFF. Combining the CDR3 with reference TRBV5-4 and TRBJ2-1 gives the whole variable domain ETGVTQSPTHLIKTRGQQVTLRCSSQSGHNTVSWYQQALGQGPQFIFQYYREEENGRGNFPPRFSGLQFPNYSSELNVNALELDDSALYLCASSWDSNSYNEQFFGPGTRLTVL.

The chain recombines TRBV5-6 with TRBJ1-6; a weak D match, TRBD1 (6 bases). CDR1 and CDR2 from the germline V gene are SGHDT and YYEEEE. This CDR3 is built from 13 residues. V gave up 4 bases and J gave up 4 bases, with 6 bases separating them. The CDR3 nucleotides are TGTGCCAGCAGCGGACAGTATAATTCACCCCTCCACTTT. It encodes CASSGQYNSPLHF.

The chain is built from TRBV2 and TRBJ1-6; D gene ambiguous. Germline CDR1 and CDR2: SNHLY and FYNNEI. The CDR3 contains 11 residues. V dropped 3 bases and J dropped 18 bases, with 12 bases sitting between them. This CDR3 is CASSDGGARHF. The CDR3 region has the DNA TGTGCCAGCAGTGACGGCGGCGCTCGCCACTTT.

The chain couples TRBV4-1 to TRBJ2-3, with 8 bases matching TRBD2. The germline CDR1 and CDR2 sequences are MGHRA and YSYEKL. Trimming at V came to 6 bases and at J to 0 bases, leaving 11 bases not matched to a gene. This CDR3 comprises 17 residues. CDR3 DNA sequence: TGCGCCAGCAGGGATATCGCTAGCGGGCGTAGCACAGATACGCAGTATTTT. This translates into CASRDIASGRSTDTQYF.